These 8 T cell receptor beta chains were all obtained from the same sample, sequenced in a study of technical replicates of blood from a few donors. The assay was immunoSEQ multiplex PCR, and TCRdb's table has in-frame clones only and misses some. The sample carries 80,000 to 95,000 clones, approximately 96% recorded once. The material sequenced was T cells isolated from PBMCs. The receptors were gathered from a human donor in good health.

The V gene is TRBV28, the J gene TRBJ2-1; D gene uncertain. The CDR3 has 13 residues. V was pared by 5 bases and J by 3 bases, with 8 bases between. Germline CDR1 is MDHEN and CDR2 is SYDVKM. In DNA, the CDR3 is TGTGCCAGCAGTCTACTTGACTACAATGAGCAGTTCTTC. Its translation: CASSLLDYNEQFF.

The rearrangement uses TRBV30 and TRBJ2-1; the match to TRBD1 covers 9 bases. The CDR3 has 13 residues. Trimming cost V 1 base and J 8 bases; bases outside gene matches: 3. Per germline, CDR1 GTSNPN and CDR2 SVGIG (reference sequence). CDR3 loop: CAWSAGQGYEQFF. The CDR3 region has the DNA TGTGCCTGGAGTGCCGGACAGGGGTATGAGCAGTTCTTC.

CDR3: CAFYTGMETEAFF. In nucleotides, the CDR3 is TGTGCCTTTTACACAGGGATGGAAACTGAAGCTTTCTTT. This sequence joins TRBV30 and TRBJ1-1, with TRBD1 as a possible D gene (6 bases). There are 13 residues in the CDR3. V lost 7 bases and J 5 bases, leaving 17 bases between the germline ends. Per germline, CDR1 GTSNPN and CDR2 SVGIG (reference sequence).

V usage is TRBV2 and J usage is TRBJ2-7, with 9 bases fitting TRBD1. V dropped 6 bases and J dropped 2; count of bases not matched to a gene: 8. This CDR3 is built from 15 residues. Germline lookup yields CDR1 SNHLY and CDR2 FYNNEI. In DNA form, the CDR3 reads TGTGCCAGCAGCTATCTCGGGACAGGGACCTACGAGCAGTACTTC. Protein: CASSYLGTGTYEQYF.

The gene calls are TRBV6-1 and TRBJ2-6, with a tentative D call TRBD1 (6 bases). The germline V and J ends were trimmed by 5 bases and 0 bases, with 8 bases remaining between them. This CDR3 is built from 15 residues. Germline V CDR1 and CDR2: MNHNS, SASEGT. CDR3 nucleotide sequence: TGTGCCAGCAGTCAGGGGTTCTCTGGGGCCAACGTCCTGACTTTC. Protein product: CASSQGFSGANVLTF.

This chain joins TRBV9 and TRBJ2-1; 7 nucleotides match TRBD2. The CDR3 contains 17 residues. Germline values: CDR1 SGDLS, CDR2 YYNGEE. V was clipped by 3 bases and J by 7 bases; unmatched bases: 16. The CDR3 reads CASSGLIKGGPRNEQFF. The CDR3 coding sequence is TGTGCCAGCAGCGGCCTAATCAAGGGAGGGCCGAGGAATGAGCAGTTCTTC. The entire variable domain, with the rest obtained from reference TRBV9 and TRBJ2-1, is as follows: DSGVTQTPKHLITATGQRVTLRCSPRSGDLSVYWYQQSLDQGLQFLIQYYNGEERAKGNILERFSAQQFPDLHSELNLSSLELGDSALYFCASSGLIKGGPRNEQFFGPGTRLTVL.

V is TRBV7-2 and J is TRBJ1-5; D gene ambiguous. CDR3 length: 13 residues. V was cut by 5 bases and J by 3 bases, with 8 bases left in between. The V gene's germline CDR1 is SGHTA and CDR2 FQGNSA. CDR3 nucleotides: TGTGCCAGCAGCGATGGGCCCAATCAGCCCCAGCATTTT. It yields the protein CASSDGPNQPQHF. Looking up the rest from reference TRBV7-2 and TRBJ1-5 gives the full variable domain: GAGVSQSPSNKVTEKGKDVELRCDPISGHTALYWYRQSLGQGLEFLIYFQGNSAPDKSGLPSDRFSAERTGGSVSTLTIQRTQQEDSAVYLCASSDGPNQPQHFGDGTRLSIL.

The CDR3 DNA reads as TGCGCCAGCAGCTTAGTCGGGAGCGCATACAATGAGCAGTTCTTC. This translates into CASSLVGSAYNEQFF. This chain links TRBV5-1 with TRBJ2-1; D possibly corresponds to TRBD2 (6 bases). This CDR3 contains 15 residues. Trimming took off 2 bases at V and 4 bases at J, with 13 bases between the two ends. The germline V gene has CDR1 SGHRS and CDR2 YFSETQ.